Presented here are 19 T cell receptor beta chains from one specimen sequenced in a study of blood T cell repertoires in COVID-19. Here immunoSEQ multiplex PCR was the method, and the copy in TCRdb shows in-frame clones only, minus some. This table holds 110,000 to 150,000 clones, over 70% found once. Sequencing was performed on peripheral blood. The receptors originated from a woman aged 60-70 years with acute or convalescent COVID-19.

The rearrangement joins TRBV4-1 to TRBJ1-3, with no clear D. The V end lost 0 bases, the J end lost 0 bases, and 9 bases lay between the germline ends. The CDR3 is 16 amino acids. Per the germline V gene, CDR1 is MGHRA and CDR2 is YSYEKL. The chain's CDR3 is CASSQDWRGSGNTIYF. CDR3 sequence (DNA): TGCGCCAGCAGCCAAGATTGGCGGGGCTCTGGAAACACCATATATTTT.

This chain links TRBV5-1 with TRBJ2-5; D may be TRBD1 (7 bases). Trimming pared 4 bases from V and 5 bases from J, leaving 24 bases between. CDR3 size: 17 residues. The germline gives CDR1 SGHRS, CDR2 YFSETQ. The CDR3 region is CASSPQGGARLAETQYF. The CDR3 bases are TGCGCCAGCAGCCCCCAGGGGGGAGCACGCTTGGCGGAGACCCAGTACTTC.

Worth noting for this clone: Other nucleotide sequences from this sample produce the same CDR3. The chain is built from TRBV2 and TRBJ2-5, with 7 positions matching TRBD2. V was clipped by 4 bases and J by 0 bases; unmatched bases: 17. CDR3 length: 19 amino acids. Germline-derived CDR1 and CDR2 are SNHLY and FYNNEI. The DNA of the CDR3 is TGTGCCAGCAGTGTAGTTGACCGGACTAGTGAGCCGTACCAAGAGACCCAGTACTTC. Residues: CASSVVDRTSEPYQETQYF.

The V and J genes are TRBV7-9 and TRBJ2-1, with TRBD2 as a possible D gene (5 bases). V lost 2 bases to trimming and J lost 6 bases, with 11 bases between them. CDR1 and CDR2 from the germline V gene are SEHNR and FQNEAQ (reference sequence). The CDR3 totals 14 residues. The CDR3 region has the DNA TGTGCCAGCAGCTTAAGGTTAGCGAGCAATGAGCAGTTCTTC. Protein: CASSLRLASNEQFF.

The chain couples TRBV30 to TRBJ2-7; possible D gene TRBD2, 6 bases. V lost 1 base to trimming and J lost 3 bases, with 10 bases between them. The CDR3 totals 13 residues. CDR1 is GTSNPN and CDR2 is SVGIG in the germline V gene (reference sequence). CDR3 DNA sequence: TGTGCCTGGAGTGGGGACGGGGGCTACGAGCAGTACTTC. As protein: CAWSGDGGYEQYF. The complete variable domain, with remaining parts taken from reference TRBV30 and TRBJ2-7, reads SQTIHQWPATLVQPVGSPLSLECTVEGTSNPNLYWYRQAAGRGLQLLFYSVGIGQISSEVPQNLSASRPQDRQFILSSKKLLLSDSGFYLCAWSGDGGYEQYFGPGTRLTVT.

This chain links TRBV5-1 with TRBJ1-2, with D perhaps matching TRBD1 (6 bases). This CDR3 has 16 amino acids. Germline CDR1 SGHRS, CDR2 YFSETQ. The V and J ends lost 1 base and 0 bases respectively, with 13 bases between them. The DNA of the CDR3 is TGCGCCAGCAGCTTGCAGGGGTGGAATGCTAACTATGGCTACACCTTC. As protein: CASSLQGWNANYGYTF. Supplemented by reference TRBV5-1 and TRBJ1-2, the full variable domain reads KAGVTQTPRYLIKTRGQQVTLSCSPISGHRSVSWYQQTPGQGLQFLFEYFSETQRNKGNFPGRFSGRQFSNSRSEMNVSTLELGDSALYLCASSLQGWNANYGYTFGSGTRLTVV.

The chain couples TRBV6-5 to TRBJ2-1, with 9 bases identical to TRBD2. V lost 11 bases and J lost 6; bases outside the gene matches: 8. The germline V gene encodes CDR1 MNHEY and CDR2 SVGAGI. This CDR3 is 13 amino acids long. This CDR3 is CAAGLAGPNEQFF. CDR3 nucleotides: TGTGCCGCGGGGCTAGCGGGACCCAATGAGCAGTTCTTC.

This chain uses TRBV7-9 with TRBJ2-7, with TRBD2 identical over 13 bases. The length of the CDR3 is 15 residues. CDR1 and CDR2 (germline): SEHNR, FQNEAQ (reference sequence). The junction had 5 bases not matched to a gene; V was cut back by 5 bases and J by 4 bases. CDR3 loop: CASSDTSGRAYEQYF. In nucleotides, the CDR3 is TGTGCCAGCAGCGACACTAGCGGGAGGGCTTACGAGCAGTACTTC. Drawing the rest from reference TRBV7-9 and TRBJ2-7, the complete variable domain is DTGVSQNPRHKITKRGQNVTFRCDPISEHNRLYWYRQTLGQGPEFLTYFQNEAQLEKSRLLSDRFSAERPKGSFSTLEIQRTEQGDSAMYLCASSDTSGRAYEQYFGPGTRLTVT.

The V gene is TRBV11-2, the J gene TRBJ2-7; D is perhaps TRBD2 (6 bases). The CDR3 extends over 14 amino acids. V was trimmed by 5 bases and J by 2 bases, leaving 13 bases between them. Germline lookup yields CDR1 SGHAT and CDR2 FQNNGV. The CDR3 coding sequence is TGTGCCAGCAGCGTCCAAAGCGGGCCCTACGAGCAGTACTTC. Translating gives CASSVQSGPYEQYF.

The chain is built from TRBV7-9 and TRBJ1-4; 9 nucleotides line up with TRBD1. This CDR3 spans 14 amino acids. J was trimmed by 7 bases and V by 5 bases; bases with no gene match: 5. Germline CDR1 SEHNR, CDR2 FQNEAQ (reference sequence). The CDR3 coding sequence is TGTGCCAGCAGCCGGGGACAGGGCGCTGAAAAACTGTTTTTT. Translated: CASSRGQGAEKLFF.

The rearrangement joins TRBV19 to TRBJ2-7; the match to TRBD1 covers 12 bases. Germline lookup yields CDR1 LNHDA and CDR2 SQIVND (reference sequence). The junction had 13 bases not matched to a gene; V was cut back by 6 bases and J by 7 bases. The CDR3 contains 16 residues. Here the CDR3 reads CASSLRRGQGASEQYF. The CDR3 DNA reads as TGTGCCAGTAGCCTACGAAGGGGACAGGGGGCGAGTGAGCAGTACTTC.

The chain has TRBV28 and TRBJ1-6, with D uncertain. Germline CDR1 MDHEN, CDR2 SYDVKM. The CDR3 runs 17 residues. The germline V and J ends were trimmed by 4 bases and 0 bases, with 13 bases remaining between them. CDR3 DNA sequence: TGTGCCAGCAGTTCGACCTCCCGGGGCTCCTATAATTCACCCCTCCACTTT. Translation: CASSSTSRGSYNSPLHF.

J is TRBJ1-5 and V is TRBV27; TRBD1 agrees at 8 bases. In germline, CDR1 is MNHEY, CDR2 SMNVEV (reference sequence). This CDR3 has 12 amino acids. The J segment lost 9 bases and the V segment lost 7 bases, leaving 5 bases of the junction unmatched. This chain's CDR3 is CASKTGAGPQHF. The CDR3 DNA sequence: TGTGCCAGCAAGACAGGGGCTGGGCCCCAGCATTTT.

This chain joins TRBV2 and TRBJ2-7; 7 bases are shared with TRBD1. The CDR3 extends over 13 amino acids. With V trimmed by 0 bases and J by 5 bases, 1 base remained unmatched. CDR1 SNHLY and CDR2 FYNNEI come from the germline V gene. CDR3 loop: CASSEADRDEQYF. CDR3 sequence (DNA): TGTGCCAGCAGTGAAGCCGACAGGGACGAGCAGTACTTC.

The genes are TRBV7-2 and TRBJ2-7, with D maybe TRBD2 (6 bases). This CDR3 is built from 13 residues. The germline V gene has CDR1 SGHTA and CDR2 FQGNSA. V was pared by 5 bases and J by 2 bases, with 10 bases between. CDR3 residues: CASSPGLTYEQYF. The CDR3 DNA is TGTGCCAGCAGCCCGGGACTGACCTACGAGCAGTACTTC.

This rearrangement joins TRBV3-1 (or the pseudogene TRBV3-2) to TRBJ1-2; 8 nucleotides match TRBD1. Germline assignment: CDR1 LGHDT and CDR2 YNNKEL (reference sequence). V lost 0 bases to trimming and J lost 4 bases; unmatched junction nucleotides: 4. The length of the CDR3 is 15 residues. CDR3 sequence: CASSQDFGQGYGYTF. The CDR3 DNA is TGTGCCAGCAGCCAAGATTTCGGACAGGGCTATGGCTACACCTTC.

The chain carries TRBV20-1 and TRBJ1-5, with 8 bases identical to TRBD1. The V segment lost 3 bases and the J segment 5 bases; nucleotides outside the gene matches: 9. The CDR3 consists of 15 residues. Per germline, CDR1 DFQATT and CDR2 SNEGSKA (reference sequence). The DNA for the CDR3 is TGCAGTGCTAGTCGGACAGGGAGCCTCGATCAGCCCCAGCATTTT. It specifies CSASRTGSLDQPQHF.

The J gene is TRBJ2-2, the V gene TRBV4-2; D unresolved. The CDR3 loop spans 15 amino acids. V shed 0 bases and J shed 6 bases, with 11 bases lying between them. Germline CDR1 is LGHNA and CDR2 is YNFKEQ. CDR3 nucleotides: TGTGCCAGCAGCCAAGATTACCAGGTGGCCGGGGAGCTGTTTTTT. Amino acid sequence: CASSQDYQVAGELFF.

J is TRBJ2-1 and V is TRBV16; 11 bases fit TRBD2. The CDR3 is 16 residues long. Trimming at V came to 4 bases and at J to 8 bases, leaving 10 bases not matched to a gene. The germline V gene encodes CDR1 KGHSY and CDR2 FQNENV. The CDR3 sequence: CASSPQTSGMGYEQFF. The CDR3 DNA is TGTGCCAGCAGCCCCCAGACTAGCGGGATGGGGTATGAGCAGTTCTTC.